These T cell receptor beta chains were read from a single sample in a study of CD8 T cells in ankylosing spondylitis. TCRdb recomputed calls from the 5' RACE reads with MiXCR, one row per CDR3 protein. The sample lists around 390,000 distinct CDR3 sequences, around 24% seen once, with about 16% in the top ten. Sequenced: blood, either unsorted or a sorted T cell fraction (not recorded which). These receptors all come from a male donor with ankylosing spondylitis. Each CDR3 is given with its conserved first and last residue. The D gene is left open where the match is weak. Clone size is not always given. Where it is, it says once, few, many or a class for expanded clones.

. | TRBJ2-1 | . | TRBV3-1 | CASSPPGPHNEQFF | TGTGCCAGCAGCCCGCCCGGTCCTCACAATGAGCAGTTCTTC
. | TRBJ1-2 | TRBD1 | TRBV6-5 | CASSYRGQGYTF | TGTGCCAGCAGTTACAGGGGGCAGGGCTACACCTTC
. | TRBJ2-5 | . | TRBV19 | CASRITGKETQYF | TGTGCCAGTAGGATTACGGGAAAAGAGACCCAGTACTTC
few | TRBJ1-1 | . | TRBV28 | CASTLRREFPEAFF | TGTGCCAGCACCCTTCGCAGGGAGTTCCCTGAAGCTTTCTTT
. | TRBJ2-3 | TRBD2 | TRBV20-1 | CSATGGLAHTDTQYF | TGCAGTGCCACCGGGGGACTAGCGCACACAGATACGCAGTATTTT
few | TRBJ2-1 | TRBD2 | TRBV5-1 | CASSLYLAGAYNEQFF | TGCGCCAGCAGCTTATACCTAGCGGGAGCCTACAATGAGCAGTTCTTC
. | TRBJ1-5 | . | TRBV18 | CASSPLQGFNQPQHF | TGTGCCAGCTCACCACTCCAGGGCTTCAATCAGCCCCAGCATTTT
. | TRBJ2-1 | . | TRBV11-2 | CASSLEVLVGQFF | TGTGCCAGCAGCTTAGAGGTTCTTGTGGGGCAGTTCTTC
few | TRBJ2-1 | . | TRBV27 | CASSLRRNEQFF | TGTGCCAGCAGTTTAAGGCGGAATGAGCAGTTCTTC
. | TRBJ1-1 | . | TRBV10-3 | CASRVPSGTEAFF | TGTGCCAGCCGGGTCCCCAGCGGGACTGAAGCTTTCTTT
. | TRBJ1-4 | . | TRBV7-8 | CASSLTGGRANEKLFF | TGTGCCAGCAGCTTAACCGGGGGCAGGGCTAATGAAAAACTGTTTTTT
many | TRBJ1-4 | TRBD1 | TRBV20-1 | CSAKTGFETANEKLFF | TGCAGTGCTAAGACAGGGTTCGAGACAGCTAATGAAAAACTGTTTTTT
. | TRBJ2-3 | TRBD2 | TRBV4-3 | CASSRGARGSTDTQYF | TGCGCCAGCAGCCGAGGGGCGCGGGGGAGCACAGATACGCAGTATTTT
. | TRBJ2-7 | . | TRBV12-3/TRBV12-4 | CASSPGQLTYEQCF | TGTGCCAGCAGCCCTGGACAGCTTACCTACGAGCAGTGCTTC
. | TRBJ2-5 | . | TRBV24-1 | CATSEPTGTQYF | TGTGCCACCAGTGAGCCGACAGGGACCCAGTACTTC
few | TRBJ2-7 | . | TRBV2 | CASRGDAYEQYF | TGTGCCAGCAGGGGAGACGCCTACGAGCAGTACTTC
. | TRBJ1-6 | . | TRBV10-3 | CAISESTGAGSPLHF | TGTGCCATCAGTGAGTCAACTGGGGCAGGGTCACCCCTCCACTTT
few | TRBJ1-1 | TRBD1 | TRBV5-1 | CASSLGQGLNTEAFF | TGCGCCAGCAGCCTGGGACAGGGGTTGAACACTGAAGCTTTCTTT
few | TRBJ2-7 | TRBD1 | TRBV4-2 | CASSRDRPTYEQYF | TGTGCCAGCAGTCGGGACAGGCCGACCTACGAGCAGTACTTC
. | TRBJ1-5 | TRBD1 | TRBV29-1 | CRTGTGNNQPQHF | TGCAGAACCGGGACAGGGAACAATCAGCCCCAGCATTTT
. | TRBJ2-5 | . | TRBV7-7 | CASSFGRVGETQYF | TGTGCCAGCAGCTTCGGCAGGGTCGGAGAGACCCAGTACTTC
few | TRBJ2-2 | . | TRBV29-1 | CSGGGGSTGELFF | TGCAGCGGAGGGGGCGGGAGCACCGGGGAGCTGTTTTTT
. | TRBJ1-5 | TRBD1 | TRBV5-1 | CASSSIPDRGLVQNQPQHF | TGCGCCAGCAGCTCGATTCCCGACAGGGGGCTAGTGCAGAATCAGCCCCAGCATTTT
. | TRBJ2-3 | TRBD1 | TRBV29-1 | CSDQGGTDTQYF | TGCAGCGATCAGGGGGGCACAGATACGCAGTATTTT
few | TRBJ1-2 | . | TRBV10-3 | CAIRDSTSDGYTF | TGTGCCATCAGGGACTCCACATCTGATGGCTACACCTTC
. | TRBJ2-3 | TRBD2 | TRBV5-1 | CASSLGLAASTDTQYF | TGCGCCAGCAGCTTGGGACTAGCGGCGAGCACAGATACGCAGTATTTT
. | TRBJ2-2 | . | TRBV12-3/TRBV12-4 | CASRGLGAGELFF | TGTGCCAGCAGAGGGTTGGGCGCCGGGGAGCTGTTTTTT
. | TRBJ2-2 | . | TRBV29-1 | CSAKRGSGELFF | TGCAGCGCTAAACGGGGGTCCGGGGAGCTGTTTTTT
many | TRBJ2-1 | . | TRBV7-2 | CASSSELGLYEFF | TGTGCCAGCAGCTCAGAACTAGGCCTCTATGAGTTCTTC
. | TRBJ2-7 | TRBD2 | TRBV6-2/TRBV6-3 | CASTILAGGPGYEQYF | TGTGCCAGCACGATACTAGCGGGAGGGCCCGGGTACGAGCAGTACTTC
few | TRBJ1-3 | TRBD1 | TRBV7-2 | CASSPDRGAGNTIYF | TGTGCCAGCAGCCCCGACAGGGGGGCCGGAAACACCATATATTTT
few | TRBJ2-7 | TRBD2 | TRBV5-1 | CASSETSGVIEQYF | TGCGCCAGCAGCGAGACTAGCGGGGTGATTGAGCAGTACTTC
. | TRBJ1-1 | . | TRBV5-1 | CASSLGPGMNTEAFF | TGCGCCAGCAGCTTGGGTCCGGGGATGAACACTGAAGCTTTCTTT
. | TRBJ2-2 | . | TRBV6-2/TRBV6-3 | CASSYSTIQGPNTGELFF | TGTGCCAGCAGTTACTCGACCATACAGGGCCCGAACACCGGGGAGCTGTTTTTT
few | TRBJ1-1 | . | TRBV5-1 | CASIRGFGSTEAFF | TGCGCCAGCATCCGGGGCTTCGGGAGCACTGAAGCTTTCTTT
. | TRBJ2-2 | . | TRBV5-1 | CASSLGTAVTGELFF | TGCGCCAGCAGCTTGGGGACAGCGGTCACCGGGGAGCTGTTTTTT
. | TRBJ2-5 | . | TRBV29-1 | CSVSTIETQYF | TGCAGCGTCAGTACGATCGAGACCCAGTACTTC
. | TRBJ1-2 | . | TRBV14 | CASSQELNYGYTF | TGTGCCAGCAGCCAAGAACTCAACTATGGCTACACCTTC
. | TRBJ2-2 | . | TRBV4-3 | CASSQHRANTGELFF | TGCGCCAGCAGCCAACACAGAGCGAACACCGGGGAGCTGTTTTTT
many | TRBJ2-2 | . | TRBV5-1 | CASSLGAANTGELFF | TGCGCCAGCAGCTTGGGAGCGGCGAACACCGGGGAGCTGTTTTTT
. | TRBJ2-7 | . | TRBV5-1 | CASSLASDKYEQYF | TGCGCCAGCAGCTTGGCCTCGGACAAATACGAGCAGTACTTC
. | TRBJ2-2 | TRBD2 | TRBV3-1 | CATGGAGGGTGELFF | TGTGCCACCGGAGGGGCGGGAGGAGGTACCGGGGAGCTGTTTTTT
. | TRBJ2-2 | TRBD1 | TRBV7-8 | CASSHGQGDTGELFF | TGTGCCAGCAGCCACGGGCAGGGGGACACCGGGGAGCTGTTTTTT
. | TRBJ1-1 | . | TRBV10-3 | CAISVQGHTEAFF | TGTGCCATCAGTGTCCAGGGGCACACTGAAGCTTTCTTT
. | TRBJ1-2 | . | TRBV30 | CAWGTPELRSGYGYTF | TGTGCCTGGGGAACACCAGAACTCCGAAGTGGCTATGGCTACACCTTC